The 10 T cell receptor beta chains below all came from one sample that was sequenced in a study of cytomegalovirus exposure and HLA in healthy donors. The PCR was carried out with 60 Vbeta primers and 13 Jbeta primers. Measured with immunoSEQ multiplex PCR; TCRdb has only the in-frame clones, and not every one. Of more than 150,000 clones in the sample, 75% to 85% were seen once. Sequencing input: PBMCs. The source is a woman under 30 in good health and CMV-seronegative.

The rearrangement joins TRBV7-6 to TRBJ2-5; TRBD2 aligns across 14 bases. Germline values: CDR1 SGHVS, CDR2 FNYEAQ. The length of the CDR3 is 17 residues. V was clipped by 5 bases and J by 5 bases; unmatched bases: 10. Here the CDR3 reads CASSLGLAGGHRETQYF. Here the CDR3 DNA reads TGTGCCAGCAGCCTTGGACTAGCGGGGGGTCACCGGGAGACCCAGTACTTC.

V usage is TRBV27 and J usage is TRBJ2-1, with 7 bases fitting TRBD2. Unmatched junction bases numbered 3, after V lost 2 bases and J lost 2 bases. The CDR3 is 15 residues long. The germline gives CDR1 MNHEY, CDR2 SMNVEV (reference sequence). The CDR3 region is CASSLGGGAYNEQFF. For the CDR3, the DNA is TGTGCCAGCAGTTTAGGGGGGGGTGCCTACAATGAGCAGTTCTTC.

A remark on this clone: The junction shows a germline mismatch at one end, possibly a read error. The CDR3 spells CSSSSSAGTVNQPQHF. The DNA for the CDR3 is TGTTCCAGCAGCTCCTCCGCCGGGACAGTCAATCAGCCCCAGCATTTT. The gene calls are TRBV7-9 and TRBJ1-5, with 7 bases identical to TRBD1. The CDR3 sequence is 16 residues long. Looked up from germline, CDR1 is SEHNR and CDR2 is FQNEAQ (reference sequence).

The genes are TRBV7-9 and TRBJ2-7; the match to TRBD1 covers 7 bases. Unmatched junction bases numbered 11, after V lost 4 bases and J lost 2 bases. Germline V CDR1 and CDR2: SEHNR, FQNEAQ (reference sequence). This CDR3 has 16 amino acids. The CDR3 DNA reads TGTGCCAGCAGCTCTATGGACAGGAATAATCCCTACGAGCAGTACTTC. Encoded protein: CASSSMDRNNPYEQYF.

In its sample, this clone was seen once. The chain joins TRBV5-4 to TRBJ1-1, with 7 bases lining up with TRBD1. Trimming at V came to 4 bases and at J to 4 bases, leaving 4 bases not matched to a gene. Per the germline V gene, CDR1 is SGHNT and CDR2 is YYREEE (reference sequence). CDR3 length: 13 residues. In DNA, the CDR3 is TGTGCCAGCAGCCCAGGGACAGCCACTGAAGCTTTCTTT. Translated: CASSPGTATEAFF.

As DNA, the CDR3 is TGTGCCAGCAGCCAGGGGGCAACCTACGAGCAGTACTTC. This encodes CASSQGATYEQYF. The chain employs TRBV7-6 and TRBJ2-7; 8 positions match TRBD1. V shed 5 bases and J 2 bases; nucleotides not matched to a gene: 2. This CDR3 is built from 13 residues. CDR1 and CDR2 (germline): SGHVS, FNYEAQ. The full variable domain, rest sourced from reference TRBV7-6 and TRBJ2-7, is GAGVSQSPRYKVTKRGQDVALRCDPISGHVSLYWYRQALGQGPEFLTYFNYEAQQDKSGLPNDRFSAERPEGSISTLTIQRTEQRDSAMYRCASSQGATYEQYFGPGTRLTVT.

The CDR3 loop reads CASRVDRGPEQYF. In DNA, the CDR3 is TGTGCCAGCAGGGTTGACAGGGGCCCCGAGCAGTACTTC. The chain recombines TRBV2 with TRBJ2-7; 8 nucleotides align to TRBD1. The junction had 7 bases not matched to a gene; V was cut back by 6 bases and J by 6 bases. The CDR3 contains 13 residues. Germline V lookup: CDR1 SNHLY, CDR2 FYNNEI.

This clone came up a few times. The CDR3: CASTARTDEAFF. The CDR3 DNA reads as TGTGCCAGTACTGCCCGGACAGATGAAGCTTTCTTT. The chain employs TRBV2 and TRBJ1-1; D is possibly TRBD1 (6 bases). Germline V gene data show CDR1 as SNHLY and CDR2 as FYNNEI. V dropped 9 bases and J dropped 7 bases, with 15 bases sitting between them. This CDR3 region has 12 residues.

This chain links TRBV7-8 with TRBJ1-1; a possible D gene is TRBD1 (6 bases). The germline V gene encodes CDR1 SGHVS and CDR2 FQNEAQ. Trimming took off 5 bases at V and 0 bases at J, with 13 bases between the two ends. The CDR3 has 15 residues. CDR3 sequence (DNA): TGTGCCAGCAGCCCTATGGGGGCGATGAACACTGAAGCTTTCTTT. Its translation is CASSPMGAMNTEAFF.

The chain joins TRBV6-6 to TRBJ2-1; TRBD1 agrees at 7 bases. V trimming: 6 bases; J trimming: 3 bases; junction bases outside the gene matches: 5. CDR3 size: 14 residues. CDR1 is MNHNY, CDR2 SVGAGI, per germline (reference sequence). CDR3 coding DNA: TGTGCCAGCAGGCACAGGGGTAGCTACAATGAGCAGTTCTTC. As protein: CASRHRGSYNEQFF.